A selection of T cell receptor beta chains follows, all from one sample in a study of T cell changes during pregnancy in multiple sclerosis. TCRdb's copy holds only in-frame clones and misses some; the assay was immunoSEQ multiplex PCR. This repertoire shows tens of thousands of clones, roughly nine tenths found once; its top ten account for more than 1.5%. This material consisted of peripheral blood, taken after pregnancy. These receptors were obtained from a female donor in good health, enrolled as a control in a pregnancy study. The CDR3 runs from the conserved cysteine through the conserved F or W. The D gene is left open where the match is weak. Not every row has a clone size; where given, it reads once, few, many or a size class.

clone_size	v_call	j_call	d_call	cdr3_nt	cdr3_aa
once	TRBV7-9	TRBJ2-2	.	TGTGCCAGCGCCCAGGCAGGGGAGCTGTTTTTT	CASAQAGELFF
.	TRBV6-5	TRBJ1-2	.	TGTGCCAGCAGTTACCCGGAGGACTCAGGAACCTATGGCTACACCTTC	CASSYPEDSGTYGYTF
.	TRBV9	TRBJ2-5	.	TGTGCCAGCAGCCCGAGCCCAATGGAGACCCAGTACTTC	CASSPSPMETQYF
.	TRBV27	TRBJ1-1	TRBD1	TGTGCCAGCAGTAAGAGGGACAGTTCCACTGAAGCTTTCTTT	CASSKRDSSTEAFF
.	TRBV5-1	TRBJ1-4	TRBD1	TGCGCCAGCAGCCCGGGACAGGTGACAACTAATGAAAAACTGTTTTTT	CASSPGQVTTNEKLFF
.	TRBV7-7	TRBJ1-3	TRBD1	TGTGCTAGCAGCCCGACAGGGGTCTCTGGAAACACCATATATTTT	CASSPTGVSGNTIYF
once	TRBV7-6	TRBJ2-1	TRBD1	TGTGCCAGCAGCTCCCGACCGGACAGGTCCAATGAGCAGTTCTTC	CASSSRPDRSNEQFF
.	TRBV19	TRBJ2-3	TRBD1	TGTGCCAGTAGTAGGCCGGGACAGGGTACAGATACGCAGTATTTT	CASSRPGQGTDTQYF
.	TRBV5-1	TRBJ2-7	TRBD2	TGCGCCAGCAGCTCCGGGACTAGCATGAACTTC	CASSSGTSMNF
few	TRBV9	TRBJ2-3	.	TGTGCCAGCAGCCCCGCGGGAAGGGGCGGCCCAGATACGCAGTATTTT	CASSPAGRGGPDTQYF
.	TRBV7-2	TRBJ1-1	.	TGTGCCAGCAGCTGGGGGACTCAGCGAAGCACTGAAGCTTTCTTT	CASSWGTQRSTEAFF
few	TRBV4-1	TRBJ1-6	.	TGCGCCAGCAGCCAAGTGGCGGTGTCACCCCTCCACTTT	CASSQVAVSPLHF
.	TRBV6-5	TRBJ1-5	.	TGTGCCAGCAGTTACCAGGGAATCCAGCCCCAGCATTTT	CASSYQGIQPQHF
once	TRBV18	TRBJ1-1	.	TGTGCCAGCTCCCCTTCTGAGGTGGGGGCGAACACTGAAGCTTTCTTT	CASSPSEVGANTEAFF
.	TRBV11-2	TRBJ2-7	.	TGTGCCAGCAGCCTAAATATCGGCTCCTACGAGCAGTACTTC	CASSLNIGSYEQYF
.	TRBV18	TRBJ1-2	.	TGTGCCAGCTCACCCTCAGGTGGGTTCGGTGGCTACACCTTC	CASSPSGGFGGYTF
.	TRBV14	TRBJ2-5	.	TGTGCCAGCAGCCAAGATGTTAGCCCGCAGTACTTC	CASSQDVSPQYF
.	TRBV19	TRBJ1-3	.	TGTGCCAGTACCACAGACACTCATCCTGGAAACACCATATATTTT	CASTTDTHPGNTIYF
.	TRBV21-1	TRBJ1-6	.	TGTGCCAGCATCCCGGGAGGGGCAAGTTATTCACCCCTCCACTTT	CASIPGGASYSPLHF
.	TRBV28	TRBJ1-3	.	TGTGCCAGCAGTTTGGCAGGGGTCAAAAACACCATATATTTT	CASSLAGVKNTIYF
.	TRBV9	TRBJ2-7	.	TGTGCCAGCAGCGCGAATCGAGGTTCCGAGCAGTACTTC	CASSANRGSEQYF
.	TRBV5-8	TRBJ2-3	.	TGTGCCAGCAGCTTGGAAGGGGTTAATACGCAGTATTTT	CASSLEGVNTQYF
.	TRBV11-2	TRBJ1-6	.	TGTGCCAGCAGCTTAGTGGCATCTCCATATAATTCACCCCTCCACTTT	CASSLVASPYNSPLHF
.	TRBV4-3	TRBJ1-2	.	TGCGCCAGCAGCCAAGAACTCAGGGGCCGGGGATTTAACTATGGCTACACCTTC	CASSQELRGRGFNYGYTF
.	TRBV19	TRBJ2-5	TRBD2	TGTGCCAGTAGTATAGCGGGGACTAGCGAAAAAGAGACCCAGTACTTC	CASSIAGTSEKETQYF
.	TRBV25-1	TRBJ1-1	.	TGTGCCAGCAGTGTTCCGGGGGACACTGAAGCTTTCTTT	CASSVPGDTEAFF
few	TRBV19	TRBJ2-1	TRBD2	TGTGCCAGTAGTATAAGAAGACTAGCGGGGGGGCTCGGCTACAATGAGCAGTTCTTC	CASSIRRLAGGLGYNEQFF
.	TRBV18	TRBJ2-5	.	TGTGCCAGCTCATCAAGGACGGGGAAAGAGACCCAGTACTTC	CASSSRTGKETQYF